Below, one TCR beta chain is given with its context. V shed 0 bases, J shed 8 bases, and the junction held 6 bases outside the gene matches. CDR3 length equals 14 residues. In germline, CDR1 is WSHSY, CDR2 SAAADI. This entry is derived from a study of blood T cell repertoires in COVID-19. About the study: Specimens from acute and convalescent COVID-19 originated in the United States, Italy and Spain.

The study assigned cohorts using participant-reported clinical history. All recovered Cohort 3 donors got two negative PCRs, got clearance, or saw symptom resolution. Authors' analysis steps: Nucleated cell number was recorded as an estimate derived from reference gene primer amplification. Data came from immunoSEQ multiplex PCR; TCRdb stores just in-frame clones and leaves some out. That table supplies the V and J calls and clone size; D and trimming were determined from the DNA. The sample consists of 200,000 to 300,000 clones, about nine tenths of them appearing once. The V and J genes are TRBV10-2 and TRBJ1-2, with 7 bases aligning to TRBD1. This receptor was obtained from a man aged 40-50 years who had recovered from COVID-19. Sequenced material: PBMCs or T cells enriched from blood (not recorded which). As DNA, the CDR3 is TGCGCCAGCAGTGAGTCGAAGGGGGCGGGAGGCTACACCTTC. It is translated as CASSESKGAGGYTF.